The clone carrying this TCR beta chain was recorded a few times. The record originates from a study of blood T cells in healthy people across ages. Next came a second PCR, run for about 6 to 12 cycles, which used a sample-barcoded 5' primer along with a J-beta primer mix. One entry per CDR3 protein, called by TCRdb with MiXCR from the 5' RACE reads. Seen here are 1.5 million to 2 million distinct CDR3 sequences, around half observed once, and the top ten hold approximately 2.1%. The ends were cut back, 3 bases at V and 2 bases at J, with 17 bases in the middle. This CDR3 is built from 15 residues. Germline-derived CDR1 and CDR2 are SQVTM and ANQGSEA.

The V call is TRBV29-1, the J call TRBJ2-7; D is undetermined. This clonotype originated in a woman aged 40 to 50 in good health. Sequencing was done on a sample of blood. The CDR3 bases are TGCAGCGTTGATCCCTCGGCACAATTACCCTACGAGCAGTACTTC. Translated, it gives CSVDPSAQLPYEQYF.